What follows is one T cell receptor beta chain and its context. The V gene end was trimmed by 4 bases and the J gene end by 4 bases; junction bases not matched to a gene: 4. CDR1 is KGHSH, CDR2 LQKENI, per germline. The CDR3 is 14 residues long. The data are from a study of identical twins. Using its own MiXCR run on the 5' RACE reads, TCRdb lists one record per CDR3 protein. The data contain roughly 200,000 distinct CDR3 sequences, about 16% of them singletons. The same sample was also studied in work on T cells expressing NK-cell markers.

The sequenced sample was CD8+ T cells sorted from blood. The source is a woman aged 18-35 years in good health. The chain couples TRBV18 to TRBJ1-5; 7 bases agree with TRBD1. In nucleotides, the CDR3 is TGTGCCAGCTCACGATCGACAGGGAATCAGCCCCAGCATTTT. It encodes CASSRSTGNQPQHF. Looking up the rest from reference TRBV18 and TRBJ1-5 gives the full variable domain: NAGVMQNPRHLVRRRGQEARLRCSPMKGHSHVYWYRQLPEEGLKFMVYLQKENIIDESGMPKERFSAEFPKEGPSILRIQQVVRGDSAAYFCASSRSTGNQPQHFGDGTRLSIL.